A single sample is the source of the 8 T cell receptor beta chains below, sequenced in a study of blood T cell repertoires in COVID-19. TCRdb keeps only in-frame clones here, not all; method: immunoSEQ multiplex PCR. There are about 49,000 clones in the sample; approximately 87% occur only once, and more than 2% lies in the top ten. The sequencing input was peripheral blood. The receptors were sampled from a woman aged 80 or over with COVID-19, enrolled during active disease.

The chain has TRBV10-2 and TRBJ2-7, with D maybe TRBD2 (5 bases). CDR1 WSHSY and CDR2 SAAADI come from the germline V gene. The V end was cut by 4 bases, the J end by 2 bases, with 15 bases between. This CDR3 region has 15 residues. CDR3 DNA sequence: TGCGCCAGCAGTGGATCAGTGAGGGAACCCTACGAGCAGTACTTC. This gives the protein CASSGSVREPYEQYF.

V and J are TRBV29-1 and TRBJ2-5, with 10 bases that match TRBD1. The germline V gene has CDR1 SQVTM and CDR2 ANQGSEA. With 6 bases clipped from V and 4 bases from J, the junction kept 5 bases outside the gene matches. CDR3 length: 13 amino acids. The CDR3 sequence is CSVLGQGVETQYF. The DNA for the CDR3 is TGCAGCGTACTCGGACAGGGGGTAGAGACCCAGTACTTC.

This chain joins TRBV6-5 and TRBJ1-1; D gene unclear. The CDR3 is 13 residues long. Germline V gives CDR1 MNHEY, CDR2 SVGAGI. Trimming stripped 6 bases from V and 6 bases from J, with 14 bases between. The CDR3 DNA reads TGTGCCAGCAGGACCCTTAGCGGCGCTGAAGCTTTCTTT. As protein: CASRTLSGAEAFF.

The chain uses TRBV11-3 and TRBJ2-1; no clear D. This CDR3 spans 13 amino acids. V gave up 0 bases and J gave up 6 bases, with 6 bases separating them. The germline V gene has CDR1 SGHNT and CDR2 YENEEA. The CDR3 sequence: CASSLDTVNEQFF. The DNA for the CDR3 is TGTGCCAGCAGCTTAGATACGGTCAATGAGCAGTTCTTC.

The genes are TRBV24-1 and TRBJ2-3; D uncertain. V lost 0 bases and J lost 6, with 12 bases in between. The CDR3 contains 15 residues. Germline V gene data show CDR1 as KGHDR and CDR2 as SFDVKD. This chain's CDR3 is CATSDLRQRRDTQYF. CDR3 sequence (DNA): TGTGCCACCAGTGATTTGCGTCAGCGAAGGGATACGCAGTATTTT.

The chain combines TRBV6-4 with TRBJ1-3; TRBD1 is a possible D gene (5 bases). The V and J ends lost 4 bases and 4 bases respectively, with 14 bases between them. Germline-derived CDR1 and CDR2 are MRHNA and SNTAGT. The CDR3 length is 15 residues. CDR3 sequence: CASSVTGDRGNTIYF. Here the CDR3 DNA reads TGTGCCAGCAGTGTTACGGGGGACCGGGGAAACACCATATATTTT.

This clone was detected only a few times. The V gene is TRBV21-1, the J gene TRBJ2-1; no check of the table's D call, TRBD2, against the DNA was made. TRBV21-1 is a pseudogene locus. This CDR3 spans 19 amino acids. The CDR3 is CASTPRGLAGGLFYNEQFF. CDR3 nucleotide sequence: TGTGCCAGCACGCCCAGGGGATTAGCGGGAGGGCTATTCTACAATGAGCAGTTCTTC.

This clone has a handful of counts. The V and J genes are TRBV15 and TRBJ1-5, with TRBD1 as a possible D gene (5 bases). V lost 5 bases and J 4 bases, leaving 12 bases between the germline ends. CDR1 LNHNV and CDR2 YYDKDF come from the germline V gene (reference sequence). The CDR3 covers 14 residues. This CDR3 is CATSVRDYNQPQHF. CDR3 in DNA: TGTGCCACCAGCGTCCGGGACTATAATCAGCCCCAGCATTTT.